The T cell receptor beta chain described here comes from a study of blood T cell repertoires in COVID-19. Study background: T cells, B-cell-depleted T cells, or PBMCs supplied cDNA or gDNA.

For this clone: The sample holds other DNA sequences that translate to the same CDR3.

Profiled with immunoSEQ multiplex PCR; TCRdb holds only in-frame clones, not every one. The sample holds about 210,000 clones, 65% to 90% seen once. Per germline, CDR1 ENHRY and CDR2 SYGVKD. The ends were cut back, 2 bases at V and 1 base at J, with 6 bases in the middle. The CDR3 is 13 residues long. Adults between about 18 and 95 years of age took part from about two dozen US areas. The gene calls are TRBV10-3 and TRBJ2-7, with a tentative D call TRBD2 (6 bases). The TCR sequence derives from a woman in her thirties who had been exposed to COVID-19. Sequencing used PBMCs or T cells enriched from blood (not recorded which). This CDR3 is CAISEGGSYEQYF. DNA for the CDR3: TGTGCCATCAGTGAGGGGGGGTCCTACGAGCAGTACTTC.